This record looks at one TCR beta chain sequence and its context. This clonotype has ten or more counts. Its target antigen remains unknown. Per-nucleotide qualities are absent, and no much larger clonotype sits a single base away. The CDR3 runs 14 amino acids, cysteine and phenylalanine included. Just CDR3 DNA is preserved here, 42 bases in frame from base 1. At the junction V is shortened by 3 bases and J by 1 base; bases outside the gene matches: 2. CDR1 SGDLS and CDR2 YYNGEE were looked up in the germline V gene. Ophthalmopathy patients had moderately to severely active disease, with a Clinical Activity Score of 3 or more, a NOSPECS grade of 4 or more, and a disease duration of less than 3 months. Patients with uncontrolled infections, other autoimmune diseases, pregnancy or lactation were excluded. Diagnoses were based on clinical symptoms, serum thyroxine and TRAb, thyroid ultrasound and orbital computed tomography. PBMCs were isolated from about 10 ml of fresh peripheral blood by Ficoll-Paque density gradient centrifugation. Trizol reagent was used to extract total RNA, and RNA quality was then checked on an Agilent 2100 Bioanalyzer.

This record belongs to a study of T cells in Graves' hyperthyroidism and ophthalmopathy (dated by TCRdb to between 2018 and 2020). About the study as a whole: Peripheral blood was collected at initial diagnosis, before any treatment. To identify distinguishing TCR V-J signatures, a discovery cohort of about 100 patients was used, comprising 43 with Graves' ophthalmopathy and approximately 57 with stable Graves' hyperthyroidism. An independent validation cohort of about 20 hyperthyroidism patients and about 15 patients who later progressed to ophthalmopathy tested prospective prediction of ophthalmopathy. The 100 discovery patients were randomly split 7:3 into training and test sets. Thyroid tissue and blood T-cell repertoires from about 6 Graves' hyperthyroidism patients were also compared in the study. Following sampling, methimazole starting at 30 mg daily was given to hyperthyroidism patients, and high-dose intravenous methylprednisolone was given to ophthalmopathy patients. The paper describes TCR Vbeta CDR3 sequencing of 130 to 150 peripheral blood samples, made up of 43 ophthalmopathy patients, roughly 75 hyperthyroidism patients and some 17 progressor patients.

What the work shows at the level of the full study, not this receptor alone: In validation, the model predicted progression to ophthalmopathy a median of roughly 6.1 months before onset, with about 67% sensitivity and 72.22% specificity. Sample size was not statistically predetermined, and investigators were not blinded to group allocation. Most expanded thyroid clonotypes (frequency above 0.001) were also detected in blood, suggesting blood repertoires may reflect thyroid immune responses. Ophthalmopathy was separated from stable hyperthyroidism by a 13 V-J signature model, with about 88% sensitivity and approximately 81% specificity obtained in cross-validation and 80%/75% obtained in testing.

Amplification of TCR beta CDR3 regions was carried out from RNA transcripts. A first-round RT-PCR of the TCR CDR3 used the HTBI primer set with the Qiagen OneStep RT-PCR kit. The libraries were constructed in a second round of multiplex PCR and then size-selected and purified. Sequencing of the libraries was done on an Illumina HiSeq2000 using paired-end 100 bp reads. The study's processing was this. SOAPnuke was used to process the raw data, throwing out any read that contained adapters or uncalled bases, had a mean Phred below 15, or lacked an exact constant-primer or identifier match. COPE v1.2.5 was used to merge high-quality paired reads, and clonotypes were defined as unique nucleotide sequences. Clonotypes were aligned to IMGT TRBV, TRBD and TRBJ reference segments using MiTCR v1.1. The analysis was restricted to V-J combinations with a frequency above 0.0001, which together covered 99% to 99.2% of the repertoires. The TCS score was defined as the ratio of F50 (clonal expansion) to E x V (chaos), calculated using BLOSUM62-based TCRdist between CDR3 peptides within each V-J. Welch's t-statistics and random forest reduced 500 to 650 V-J features to roughly 13, which were used in a naive Bayes classifier (R e1071). Clones were called with MiXCR by TCRdb after fastp trimmed the public reads at Q25, and only in-frame beta chains were retained. All rows with the same CDR3 protein become a single entry with the most common DNA and genes. TCRdb's processing, not the study's, gives the V and J calls here. The sample includes 300,000 to 450,000 distinct CDR3 sequences, with approximately 17% observed a single time. The top ten hold 35% to 45% of the sample.

This receptor was obtained from a man between 18 and 35 years old with Graves' ophthalmopathy. The sequencing input was blood. The rearrangement joined TRBV9 to TRBJ1-1; 8 bases in the middle match TRBD1. The DNA sequence is given as TGTGCCAGCAGCGCCGGGACAGGGAACACTGAAGCTTTCTTT. Its translation is CASSAGTGNTEAFF. With the rest looked up from the reference TRBV9 and TRBJ1-1 genes rather than sequenced, the full variable domain is DSGVTQTPKHLITATGQRVTLRCSPRSGDLSVYWYQQSLDQGLQFLIQYYNGEERAKGNILERFSAQQFPDLHSELNLSSLELGDSALYFCASSAGTGNTEAFFGQGTRLTVV.